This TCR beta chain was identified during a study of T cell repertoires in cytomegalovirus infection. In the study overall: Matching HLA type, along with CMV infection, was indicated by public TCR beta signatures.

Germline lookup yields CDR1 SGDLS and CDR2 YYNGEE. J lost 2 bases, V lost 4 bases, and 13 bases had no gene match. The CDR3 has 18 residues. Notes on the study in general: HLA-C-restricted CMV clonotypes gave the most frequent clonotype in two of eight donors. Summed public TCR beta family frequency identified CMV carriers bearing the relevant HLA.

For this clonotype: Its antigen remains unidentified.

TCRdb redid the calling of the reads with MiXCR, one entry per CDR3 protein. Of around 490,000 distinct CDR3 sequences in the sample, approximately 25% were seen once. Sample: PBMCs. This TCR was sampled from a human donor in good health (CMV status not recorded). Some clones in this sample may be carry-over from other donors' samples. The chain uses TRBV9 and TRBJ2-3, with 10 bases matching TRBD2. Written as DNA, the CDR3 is TGTGCCAGCAGCCCGACGGAGGGACTAGCGTTGCTCACAGATACGCAGTATTTT. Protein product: CASSPTEGLALLTDTQYF.